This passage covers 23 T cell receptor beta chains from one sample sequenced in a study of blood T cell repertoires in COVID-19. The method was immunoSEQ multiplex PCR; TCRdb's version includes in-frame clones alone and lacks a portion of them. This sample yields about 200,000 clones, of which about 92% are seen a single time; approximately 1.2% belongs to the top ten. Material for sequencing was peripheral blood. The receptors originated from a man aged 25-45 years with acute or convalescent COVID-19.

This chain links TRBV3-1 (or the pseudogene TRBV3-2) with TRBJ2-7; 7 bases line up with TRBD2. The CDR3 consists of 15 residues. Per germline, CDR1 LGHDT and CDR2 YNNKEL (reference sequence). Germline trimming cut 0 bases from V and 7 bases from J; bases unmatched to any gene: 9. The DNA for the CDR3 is TGTGCCAGCAGCCAAGATCTGGGAGGGTTGGGTGAGCAGTACTTC. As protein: CASSQDLGGLGEQYF.

The CDR3 DNA reads TGTGCCTGGACACAGGGCATATCAGAGACCCAGTACTTC. Translation gives CAWTQGISETQYF. The chain is built from TRBV30 and TRBJ2-5, with D possibly TRBD1 on 6 matching bases. The V gene lost 4 bases and the J gene lost 4 bases, with 13 bases spanning the gap. The length of the CDR3 is 13 residues. Germline assignment: CDR1 GTSNPN and CDR2 SVGIG (reference sequence).

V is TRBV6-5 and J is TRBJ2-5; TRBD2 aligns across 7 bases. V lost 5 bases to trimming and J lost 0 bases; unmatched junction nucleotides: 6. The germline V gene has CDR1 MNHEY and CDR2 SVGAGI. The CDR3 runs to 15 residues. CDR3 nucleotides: TGTGCCAGCAGTCGGACTAGAACCAACCAAGAGACCCAGTACTTC. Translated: CASSRTRTNQETQYF.

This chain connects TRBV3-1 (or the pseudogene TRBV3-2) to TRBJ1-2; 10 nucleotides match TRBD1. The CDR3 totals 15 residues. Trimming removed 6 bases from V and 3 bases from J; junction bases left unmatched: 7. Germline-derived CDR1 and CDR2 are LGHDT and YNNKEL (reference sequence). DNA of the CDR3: TGTGCCAGCAGTATGCCGGGACAGGGGTACTATGGCTACACCTTC. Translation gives CASSMPGQGYYGYTF.

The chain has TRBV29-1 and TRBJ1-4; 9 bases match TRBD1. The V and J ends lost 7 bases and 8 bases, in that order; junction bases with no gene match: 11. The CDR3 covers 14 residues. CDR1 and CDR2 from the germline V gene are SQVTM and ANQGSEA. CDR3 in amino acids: CSAMKGTGREKLFF. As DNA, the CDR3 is TGCAGCGCAATGAAGGGGACAGGGCGAGAAAAACTGTTTTTT.

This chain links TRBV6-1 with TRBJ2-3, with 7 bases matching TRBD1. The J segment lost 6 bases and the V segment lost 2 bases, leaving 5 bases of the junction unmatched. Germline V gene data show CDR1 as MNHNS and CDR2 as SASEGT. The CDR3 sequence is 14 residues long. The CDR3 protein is CASSERTGRDTQYF. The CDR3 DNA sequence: TGTGCCAGCAGTGAACGGACAGGAAGGGATACGCAGTATTTT.

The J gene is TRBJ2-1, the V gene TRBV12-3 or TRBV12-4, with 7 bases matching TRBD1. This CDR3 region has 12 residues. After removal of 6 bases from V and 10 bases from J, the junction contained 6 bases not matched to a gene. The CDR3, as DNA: TGTGCCAGCAGGAGAACAGGGGCAGAGCAGTTCTTC. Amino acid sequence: CASRRTGAEQFF.

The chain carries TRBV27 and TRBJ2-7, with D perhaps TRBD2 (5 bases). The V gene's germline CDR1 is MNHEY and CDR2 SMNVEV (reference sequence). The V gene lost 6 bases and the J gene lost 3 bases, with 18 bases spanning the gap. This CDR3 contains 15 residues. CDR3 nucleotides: TGTGCCAGCAGCTTAAGTCGGGGTTCCCACTACGAGCAGTACTTC. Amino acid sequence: CASSLSRGSHYEQYF.

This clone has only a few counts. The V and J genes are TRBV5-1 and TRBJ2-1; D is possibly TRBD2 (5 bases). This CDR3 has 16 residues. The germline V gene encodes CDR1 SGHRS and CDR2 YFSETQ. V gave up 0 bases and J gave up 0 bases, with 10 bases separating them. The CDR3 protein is CASSLEAARSYNEQFF. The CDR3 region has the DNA TGCGCCAGCAGCTTGGAAGCGGCCCGCTCCTACAATGAGCAGTTCTTC.

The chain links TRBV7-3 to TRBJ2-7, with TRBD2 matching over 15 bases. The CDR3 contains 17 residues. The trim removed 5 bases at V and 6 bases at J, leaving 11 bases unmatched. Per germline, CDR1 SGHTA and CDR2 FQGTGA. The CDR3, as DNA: TGTGCCAGCAGCCCCCAGGGACTAGCGGGGGGCTCGGCCGAGCAGTACTTC. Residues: CASSPQGLAGGSAEQYF.

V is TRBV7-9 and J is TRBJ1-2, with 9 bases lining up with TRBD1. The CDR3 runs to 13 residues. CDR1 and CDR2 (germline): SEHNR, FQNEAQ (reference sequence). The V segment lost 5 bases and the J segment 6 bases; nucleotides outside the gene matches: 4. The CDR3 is CASSPGQGDGYTF. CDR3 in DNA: TGTGCCAGCAGCCCGGGACAGGGAGATGGCTACACCTTC.

CDR3 residues: CASSPQARGAKNIQYF. The CDR3 region has the DNA TGTGCCAGCAGCCCACAGGCCAGGGGTGCCAAAAACATTCAGTACTTC. The V call is TRBV3-1 (or the pseudogene TRBV3-2), the J call TRBJ2-4, with D possibly being TRBD1 (6 bases). The CDR3 is 16 amino acids. Germline V lookup: CDR1 LGHDT, CDR2 YNNKEL (reference sequence). Trimming took off 4 bases at V and 1 base at J, with 14 bases between the two ends.

In DNA form, the CDR3 reads TGTGCCAGCAGCCCACGGGACAGGGTAAACTTAAATGAAAAACTGTTTTTT. It yields the protein CASSPRDRVNLNEKLFF. The chain recombines TRBV9 with TRBJ1-4, with TRBD1 matching 9 bases. V was pared by 4 bases and J by 5 bases, with 12 bases of the junction left unmatched. The CDR3 totals 17 residues. CDR1 and CDR2 from the germline V gene are SGDLS and YYNGEE.

Here the CDR3 reads CASSLGGGGTYNEQFF. CDR3 sequence (DNA): TGTGCCAGCAGTTTAGGGGGGGGCGGAACCTACAATGAGCAGTTCTTC. J is TRBJ2-1 and V is TRBV28, with D possibly TRBD2 on 7 matching bases. This CDR3 spans 16 amino acids. CDR1 is MDHEN and CDR2 is SYDVKM in the germline V gene. The V and J ends lost 2 bases and 2 bases respectively, with 13 bases between them.

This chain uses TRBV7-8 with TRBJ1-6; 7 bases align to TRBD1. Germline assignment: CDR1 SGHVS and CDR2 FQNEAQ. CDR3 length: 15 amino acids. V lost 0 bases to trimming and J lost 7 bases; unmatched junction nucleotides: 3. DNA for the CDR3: TGTGCCAGCAGCTTAGCGGGACAGTCCAATTCACCCCTCCACTTT. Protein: CASSLAGQSNSPLHF.

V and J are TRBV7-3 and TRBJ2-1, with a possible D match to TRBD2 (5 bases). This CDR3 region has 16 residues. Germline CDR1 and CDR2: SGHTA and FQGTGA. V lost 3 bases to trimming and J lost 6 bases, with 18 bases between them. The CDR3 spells CASSFSPGLAANEQFF. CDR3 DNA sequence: TGTGCCAGCAGCTTCTCCCCCGGACTCGCCGCCAATGAGCAGTTCTTC.

The chain's CDR3 is CASSPPGQGPDGYTF. CDR3 nucleotide sequence: TGTGCCAGCAGTCCCCCGGGACAGGGGCCTGACGGCTACACCTTC. V gene TRBV27 combines with J gene TRBJ1-2; 10 bases map to TRBD1. Unmatched junction bases numbered 11, after V lost 5 bases and J lost 8 bases. The CDR3 has 15 residues. The germline CDR1 and CDR2 sequences are MNHEY and SMNVEV (reference sequence).

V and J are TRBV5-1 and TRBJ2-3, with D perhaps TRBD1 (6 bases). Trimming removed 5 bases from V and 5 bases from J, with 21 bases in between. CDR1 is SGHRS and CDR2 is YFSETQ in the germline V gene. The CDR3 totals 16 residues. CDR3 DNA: TGCGCCAGCAGTTTACCCCAGGGGATCACGGGAGATACGCAGTATTTT. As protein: CASSLPQGITGDTQYF.

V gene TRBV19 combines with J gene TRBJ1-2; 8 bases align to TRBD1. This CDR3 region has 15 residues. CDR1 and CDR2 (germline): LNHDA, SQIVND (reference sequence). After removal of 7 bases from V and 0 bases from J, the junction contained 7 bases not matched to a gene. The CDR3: CASNGQGLANYGYTF. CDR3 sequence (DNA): TGTGCCAGTAACGGACAGGGCTTAGCTAACTATGGCTACACCTTC.

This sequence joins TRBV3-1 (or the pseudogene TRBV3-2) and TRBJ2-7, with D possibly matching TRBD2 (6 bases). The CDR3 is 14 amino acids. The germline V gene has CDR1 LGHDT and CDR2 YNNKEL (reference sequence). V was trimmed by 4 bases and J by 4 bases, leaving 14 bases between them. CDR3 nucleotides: TGTGCCAGCAGCCCCTTGGAGGGCTCGTACGAGCAGTACTTC. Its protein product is CASSPLEGSYEQYF.

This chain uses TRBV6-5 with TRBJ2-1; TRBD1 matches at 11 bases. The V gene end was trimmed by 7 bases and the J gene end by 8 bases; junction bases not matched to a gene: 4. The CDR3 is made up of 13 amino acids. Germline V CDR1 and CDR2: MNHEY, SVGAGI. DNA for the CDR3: TGTGCCAGCAAAAAGGGACAGGGGGATGAGCAGTTCTTC. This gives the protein CASKKGQGDEQFF.

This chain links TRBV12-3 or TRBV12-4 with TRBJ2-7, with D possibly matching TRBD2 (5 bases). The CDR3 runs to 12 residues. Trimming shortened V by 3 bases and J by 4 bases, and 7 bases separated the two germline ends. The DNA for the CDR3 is TGTGCCAGCAGTTTTGGAGGATACGAGCAGTACTTC. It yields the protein CASSFGGYEQYF.

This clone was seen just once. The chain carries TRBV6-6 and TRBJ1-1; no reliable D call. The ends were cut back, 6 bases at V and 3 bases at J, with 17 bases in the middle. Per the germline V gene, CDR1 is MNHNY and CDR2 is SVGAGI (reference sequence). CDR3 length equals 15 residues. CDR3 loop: CASSRGSGFDTEAFF. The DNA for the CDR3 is TGTGCCAGCAGCCGCGGCTCTGGGTTTGACACTGAAGCTTTCTTT.